This T cell receptor beta chain was identified in a study of blood T cell repertoires in COVID-19. Across the whole study: Sites in the United States, Italy and Spain provided acute and convalescent COVID-19 samples. Nucleic acid was either cDNA or gDNA, and it came from T cells, B-cell-depleted T cells, or PBMCs.

V was shortened by 6 bases and J by 1 base, with 18 bases between the two germline ends. CDR3 length: 17 residues. Looked up from germline, CDR1 is MNHEY and CDR2 is SMNVEV (reference sequence). Patients in Seattle were enrolled during active infection, then followed longitudinally. Using immunoSEQ multiplex PCR, the repertoire was profiled, and TCRdb retains in-frame clones only, with some absent. Among fewer than 450,000 clones listed, around nine tenths were seen once. This clonotype originated in a woman aged 65 to 85 with COVID-19, enrolled during active disease. The rearrangement links TRBV27 to TRBJ2-2; D is undetermined. The sequencing sample was made of peripheral blood. The CDR3 DNA reads as TGTGCCAGCAGCCTACGACCGGGTTCTGGGAACACCGGGGAGCTGTTTTTT. It codes for CASSLRPGSGNTGELFF.